This T cell receptor beta chain is from a study of cytomegalovirus exposure and HLA in healthy donors (dated by TCRdb to 2016 to 2017). With regard to the full study: According to an earlier analysis of 587 of the donors, 150 million to 200 million T cells yielded over 100 million unique TCR beta sequences and around 280 Gb of sequence data. Of the 300 to 500 genotyped donors, more than 75% were placed in the genetic ancestry cluster associated with self-reported Caucasian donors. A separate validation cohort of more than 100 different subjects was used in addition to the approximately 670-subject first cohort. In the later analysis, no new phenotypic data were used to find candidate immune exposures; instead, reliance was placed on TCR beta sequences and their occurrence across donors. HLA typing covered class I and class II loci at four-digit resolution. To predict cytomegalovirus infection status, the study combined high-throughput TCR immunosequencing, statistical association of individual TCRs with disease status, and machine learning. The number of typed donors differed by locus: roughly 620-640 for A, B, C, DRB1 and DQB1; 522 for DQA1; roughly 600 for DPA1; and some 470 for DPB1. Donor age, sex, ethnicity and CMV serostatus were collected together with the repertoire data. Genome-wide SNP genotypes for about three fifths of the roughly 670 donors were used in a later genetic analysis, which treated that subset as a discovery cohort. The study aimed to test whether signatures of past pathogen exposure could be identified by cataloging public T cell receptors. Four or five DR-DQ haplotypes were handled as single units for association and clustering because linkage in the cohort was strong. An earlier analysis of some 500 of the donors applied high-throughput TCR beta sequencing to assess whether each TCR beta V gene segment acted as functional or pseudogenic. Among several hundred genotyped donors of the cohort, an average of around 250,000 unique TCR beta nucleotide sequences was sequenced per donor, of which about 20% were non-productive. Approximately 300 gigabases of sequencing data and 70 million to 95 million unique TCR sequences made up an early release that covered fewer than 650 HLA-typed donors. Using immunosequencing, the study profiled T cell repertoires from 550 to 750 subjects and related those repertoires to cytomegalovirus serostatus. All discovery cohort repertoires had been generated using a single sequencing platform. In a later analysis, previously published TCR beta repertoires from some 640 donors were re-analyzed and high-resolution HLA genotyping was added so that TCR occurrence patterns could be studied. Results the study describes overall, beyond this receptor: The study listed approximately 150 TCR beta chains as associated with cytomegalovirus. Some IMGT-functional V segments, including TRBV6-2 and TRBV6-3, could not be distinguished by the 87-base-pair reads and were therefore excluded. In a later genetic analysis, a missense DCLRE1C variant was associated with V-gene and J-gene trimming of TCR beta chains, and the association was replicated in an independent cohort. Broadly in line with IMGT annotations, most TCR beta V segments showed up in productive rearrangements about 90% or about 30% of the time in an earlier analysis of around 550 of the donors. A group of highly shared sequence variants was considered likely to be a technical artifact of the sequencing pipeline. Compared with the roughly 700-donor mean, donors in an Asian-associated ancestry cluster had fewer N-insertions in productive TCRs, according to a later genetic analysis. In a later analysis, the rate of TCR association differed among HLA loci, with DRB1 alleles having the most associated TCRs and HLA-C alleles having the fewest. Because HLA typing was missing for some donors at each locus, association tests included only the typed subset. Most TCR sequences were seen in very few donors, while some public TCRs were found in many individuals. A later analysis associated 15,000 or so TCR beta sequences with specific HLA alleles at a false discovery rate of 0.05. In both the original and validation cohorts, the classifier was reported to diagnose cytomegalovirus status with high specificity and sensitivity. Most CMV-associated TCR beta chains appeared to be HLA-restricted in a later analysis, and the HLA associations seemed to be driven largely by CMV exposure. When HLA alleles, especially DR and DQ, strongly co-occurred, attributing TCR associations to individual alleles was difficult. CMV serostatus was the only immune exposure information available for the cohort. This cohort had only TCR beta chains sequenced, and the lack of alpha or paired-chain data limited which features could be detected. Compared with equally common non-associated chains, HLA-associated TCR beta chains in a later analysis were more clonally expanded and had lower generation probabilities. Three of the identified cytomegalovirus-associated TCR beta chains were confirmed in vitro to be specific for cytomegalovirus antigens. The earlier analysis of about 600 of the donors excluded roughly 17 rarely observed V segments, including chromosome 9 orphons, because counts were too low. The presence/absence analyses assumed that sequencing depth was roughly uniform across donors, and that assumption may not be true. It was suggested by the authors that the approach could potentially be generalized to other disease states and immunological phenotypes. A further reported finding was that TCR beta sequences accurately predicted the HLA-A and HLA-B alleles for most subjects in the first cohort. Correlated functional status among segregating V segments might reflect linkage disequilibrium, but an unknown experimental factor could not be ruled out. In a later analysis, several top co-occurrence clusters were reported to appear linked to parvovirus B19, influenza, CMV and Epstein-Barr virus.

V loses 2 bases at its end and J loses 2 bases; junction bases beyond the gene matches: 4. The germline V gene provides CDR1 SGHTA and CDR2 FQGNSA. The CDR3 starts with the cysteine, ends with the phenylalanine, and has 15 residues. Kept here is only the CDR3 DNA, which spans 45 bases and is read in frame from base 1. The cohort consisted of 670 or so healthy bone marrow donors. At the time of sampling, all cohort members were nominally healthy, though unrecorded immune exposures were likely present. The donor tested CMV seropositive and was one of the 289 seropositive cohort members. Each donor provided a peripheral blood sample, and peripheral blood mononuclear cells were used for TCR beta sequencing. The Qiagen DNeasy Blood Extraction Kit was used to extract genomic DNA from the blood cell samples. Libraries were prepared through the immunoSEQ multiplex PCR assay. For the multiplex PCR, a mixture combining 60 forward primers for TCR Vbeta segments and 13 reverse primers for TCR Jbeta segments was used. Amplification of the CDR3 region of rearranged TCR beta genes was performed with a multiplex PCR assay on genomic DNA. On the Illumina HiSeq System, the amplified TCR beta libraries were sequenced as 87-base-pair reads. The published analysis was carried out like this. A later analysis counted tens of millions of unique TCR beta chains across the approximately 700 repertoires, and around 9.9 million of these chains were shared by at least two donors. Raw reads were error-corrected and collapsed into unique sequences by a nearest-neighbor algorithm in which closely related sequences were merged to remove PCR and sequencing errors. To assign V, D and J gene segments, CDR3 sequences were aligned to IMGT reference sequences. For a sequence to be retained, a match of at least six nucleotides to both a V gene segment and a J gene segment was required. A rearrangement was called productive if the CDR3 had no stop codons and remained in frame with V and J, and every other rearrangement was called non-productive. CDR3 was defined according to IMGT convention as the region running from the second conserved V-encoded cysteine to the conserved J-encoded phenylalanine. In an earlier analysis of some 550 of the donors, sequences lacking an unambiguous match to a single V gene segment were excluded. An earlier analysis of 587 of the donors classified V segments as functional when productive rearrangements were above 56.7% and as segregating when the standard deviation between donors was above 5%. A statistical classification framework was built to diagnose cytomegalovirus status from the catalog of TCR beta chain sequences. A later analysis assigned V and J genes by comparing TCR nucleotide sequences with IMGT/GENE-DB human TR gene sequences. A later analysis assigned CDR3 sequences and most-parsimonious VDJ recombination scenarios with the TCRdist pipeline. In a later analysis, each TCR beta chain was defined by its CDR3 amino acid sequence together with its V-gene family, and reads lacking a unique V-gene family were excluded. A later analysis removed several hundred highly shared, low-generation-probability nucleotide sequences to deal with suspected cross-contamination and a sequencing artifact. In a later analysis, a clonal expansion index for each public chain was calculated from normalized within-repertoire ranks of inferred template counts. In a later analysis, generation probabilities were computed with a VDJ recombination model fitted to out-of-frame rearrangements, and the resulting probabilities were checked against IGoR. In a later analysis, TCR-TCR, TCR-HLA and TCR-CMV co-occurrence was scored with hypergeometric tests, and a repertoire-size bias correction was applied to TCR pairs. False discovery rates were estimated in a later analysis by permuting HLA or CMV assignments 20 times. In a later analysis, co-occurring TCRs were grouped using DBSCAN, and TCRdist sequence similarity was added for clustering within HLA-allele-positive subsets. Repertoires with fewer than 30,000 or more than 120,000 public chains were left out of co-occurrence clustering, as were five repertoires with anomalous nucleotide sharing. TCRdb stores this immuneACCESS table with in-frame sequences only. Part of the clones is absent; in the studies checked, under half of the shortfall reflects unresolved V genes, and no reason is known for the rest. Clone size and the V and J calls come from that table; the DNA yielded D and trimming. Recorded for this sample are 95,000 to 150,000 clones; more than 65% of them occurred a single time. The ten largest account for roughly 6% of the sample.

Note on this clone: Its specific antigen is unknown. Base qualities are not recorded, but no much larger clone differs from it by a single base.

The receptor chain draws on TRBV7-2 and TRBJ2-7, with TRBD2 matching 9 junction bases. The sample taken for sequencing was PBMCs. The receptor's source is a man younger than 35 in good health and CMV-seropositive. The sequence in DNA is TGTGCCAGCAGCTTACTCGCGGGAGGGCCCTACGAGCAGTACTTC. This yields the protein CASSLLAGGPYEQYF.